One and the same sample provided the 13 T cell receptor beta chains below, sequenced in a study of OX40 agonist ivuxolimab in advanced cancers. The protocol was immunoSEQ multiplex PCR, while the TCRdb copy is restricted to in-frame clones and leaves out a portion. The table lists around 50,000 clones, roughly 79% of them singletons. The sample was CD4+ or CD8+ T cells sorted from blood, taken in a trial of the OX40 agonist ivuxolimab. The receptor source for this set is an adult with an advanced solid tumor such as melanoma, head and neck, liver or kidney cancer.

The chain uses TRBV2 and TRBJ2-1, with TRBD2 identical over 12 bases. V trimming: 1 base; J trimming: 8 bases; junction bases outside the gene matches: 3. Germline lookup yields CDR1 SNHLY and CDR2 FYNNEI. The CDR3 sequence is 15 residues long. The CDR3 bases are TGTGCCAGCAGTGAAGGACTAGCGGGAGTAGATGAGCAGTTCTTC. Its translation: CASSEGLAGVDEQFF. Together with reference TRBV2 and TRBJ2-1, the CDR3 gives the full variable domain: EPEVTQTPSHQVTQMGQEVILRCVPISNHLYFYWYRQILGQKVEFLVSFYNNEISEKSEIFDDQFSVERPDGSNFTLKIRSTKLEDSAMYFCASSEGLAGVDEQFFGPGTRLTVL.

The chain is built from TRBV19 and TRBJ2-1; 9 nucleotides align to TRBD2. This CDR3 region has 17 residues. The J segment lost 5 bases and the V segment lost 0 bases, leaving 8 bases of the junction unmatched. Germline CDR1 reads LNHDA; CDR2 reads SQIVND (reference sequence). The CDR3 region has the DNA TGTGCCAGTAGTATAGAGTCTAGCGGGATACTCCACAATGAGCAGTTCTTC. Translation: CASSIESSGILHNEQFF.

This rearrangement joins TRBV6-1 to TRBJ1-5; TRBD1 matches 8 bases. CDR1 is MNHNS and CDR2 is SASEGT in the germline V gene. This CDR3 spans 14 amino acids. V lost 4 bases to trimming and J lost 5 bases; unmatched junction nucleotides: 4. The DNA for the CDR3 is TGTGCCAGCAGTGTAACAGGGGGGTATCAGCCCCAGCATTTT. Protein product: CASSVTGGYQPQHF.

The chain joins TRBV18 to TRBJ1-1, with TRBD1 matching over 9 bases. Losses at the gene ends were 2 bases for V and 5 bases for J; bases not matched to a gene: 12. CDR3 length equals 17 residues. Germline CDR1 and CDR2: KGHSH and LQKENI. CDR3: CASSPNIPQGQGTEAFF. CDR3 nucleotides: TGTGCCAGCTCACCAAATATACCACAGGGACAGGGAACTGAAGCTTTCTTT.

This clone was found once. This chain joins TRBV7-9 and TRBJ2-7; perhaps TRBD1 as D (5 bases). Germline V CDR1 and CDR2: SEHNR, FQNEAQ (reference sequence). The V end lost 5 bases, the J end lost 3 bases, and 5 bases lay between the germline ends. This CDR3 comprises 11 residues. This chain's CDR3 is CASSRGYEQYF. The DNA for the CDR3 is TGTGCCAGCAGCAGGGGCTACGAGCAGTACTTC.

The chain employs TRBV30 and TRBJ2-5, with 9 bases fitting TRBD1. Germline lookup yields CDR1 GTSNPN and CDR2 SVGIG (reference sequence). CDR3 length: 15 residues. J lost 5 bases, V lost 4 bases, and 11 bases had no gene match. As DNA, the CDR3 is TGTGCCTGGACTGACCGGGACAGGGTTCGCGAGACCCAGTACTTC. It is translated as CAWTDRDRVRETQYF.

This chain connects TRBV6-5 to TRBJ2-1, with 7 bases identical to TRBD2. CDR3 size: 15 residues. V lost 1 base and J lost 4; bases outside the gene matches: 4. In germline, CDR1 is MNHEY, CDR2 SVGAGI. DNA of the CDR3: TGTGCCAGCAGTTACTACGGGGGAGGGTACAATGAGCAGTTCTTC. Its translation is CASSYYGGGYNEQFF.

The chain couples TRBV5-1 to TRBJ2-7; perhaps TRBD2 as D (5 bases). V was pared by 5 bases and J by 6 bases, with 15 bases between. Germline V CDR1 and CDR2: SGHRS, YFSETQ. This CDR3 comprises 13 residues. The CDR3 here is CASRGNGGGEQYF. CDR3 coding DNA: TGCGCCAGCAGGGGTAACGGAGGCGGCGAGCAGTACTTC. The whole variable domain, remainder taken from reference TRBV5-1 and TRBJ2-7, is KAGVTQTPRYLIKTRGQQVTLSCSPISGHRSVSWYQQTPGQGLQFLFEYFSETQRNKGNFPGRFSGRQFSNSRSEMNVSTLELGDSALYLCASRGNGGGEQYFGPGTRLTVT.

The gene calls are TRBV4-1 and TRBJ1-3; D uncertain. The CDR3 totals 17 residues. V lost 1 base, J lost 1 base, and 14 bases lay in between. Germline values: CDR1 MGHRA, CDR2 YSYEKL. CDR3 coding DNA: TGCGCCAGCAGCCAAGGGCCTACCGGCGGGTCTGGAAACACCATATATTTT. Translated, it gives CASSQGPTGGSGNTIYF.

The genes are TRBV6-4 and TRBJ2-1, with 9 bases fitting TRBD1. Per the germline V gene, CDR1 is MRHNA and CDR2 is SNTAGT. The CDR3 is 18 amino acids. J was trimmed by 0 bases and V by 1 base; bases with no gene match: 7. DNA of the CDR3: TGTGCCAGCAGTGACTTACCACAGGGGGCCAACTCCTACAATGAGCAGTTCTTC. Its translation: CASSDLPQGANSYNEQFF.

This chain links TRBV5-1 with TRBJ1-1; no clear D gene. Germline CDR1 is SGHRS and CDR2 is YFSETQ. The CDR3 runs to 13 residues. The V end was cut by 0 bases, the J end by 1 base, with 4 bases between. The CDR3 nucleotides read TGCGCCAGCAGCTTGGATTGGAACACTGAAGCTTTCTTT. Its translation: CASSLDWNTEAFF.

This clone was counted once. This CDR3 reads CASSQGTFSYEQYF. The CDR3 bases are TGTGCCAGCAGCCAAGGGACATTTTCCTACGAGCAGTACTTC. The rearrangement links TRBV14 to TRBJ2-7; perhaps TRBD1 as D (5 bases). Trimming removed 1 base from V and 1 base from J, with 8 bases in between. CDR3 length equals 14 residues. Per the germline V gene, CDR1 is SGHDN and CDR2 is FVKESK.

This CDR3 reads CASSGGQGWGDTQYF. The CDR3 coding sequence is TGTGCCAGCAGTGGAGGACAGGGTTGGGGAGATACGCAGTATTTT. The rearrangement links TRBV6-6 to TRBJ2-3; 8 positions match TRBD1. CDR1 and CDR2 (germline): MNHNY, SVGAGI (reference sequence). V trimming: 5 bases; J trimming: 5 bases; junction bases outside the gene matches: 9. The CDR3 spans 15 residues.